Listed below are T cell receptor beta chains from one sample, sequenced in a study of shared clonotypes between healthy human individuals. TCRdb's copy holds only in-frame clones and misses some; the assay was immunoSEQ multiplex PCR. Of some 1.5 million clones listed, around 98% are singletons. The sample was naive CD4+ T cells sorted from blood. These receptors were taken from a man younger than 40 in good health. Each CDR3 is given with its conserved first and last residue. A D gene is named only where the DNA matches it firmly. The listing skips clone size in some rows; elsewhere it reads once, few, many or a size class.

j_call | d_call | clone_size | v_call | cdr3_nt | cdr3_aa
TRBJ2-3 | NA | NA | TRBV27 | TGTGCCAGCGGTAGGGGGGGGTGGACAGATACGCAGTATTTT | CASGRGGWTDTQYF
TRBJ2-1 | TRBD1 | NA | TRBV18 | TGTGCCAGCTCACGAGGGACAGGGGGGTACAATGAGCAGTTCTTC | CASSRGTGGYNEQFF
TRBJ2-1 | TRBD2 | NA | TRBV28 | TGTGCCAGCAGTTTGGCGAAAGCGGGAGGGCCCTACAATGAGCAGTTCTTC | CASSLAKAGGPYNEQFF
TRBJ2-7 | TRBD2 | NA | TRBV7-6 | TGTGCCAGCAGCCCAGTTCCTAGCGGGAGTGTTCCCTACGAGCAGTACTTC | CASSPVPSGSVPYEQYF
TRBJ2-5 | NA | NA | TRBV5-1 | TGCGCCAGCAGCTTGTCGGCCCTTGGGGTCGGCGAGACCCAGTACTTC | CASSLSALGVGETQYF
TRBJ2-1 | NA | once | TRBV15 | TGTGCCACCAGCAGAGATCGGGGGGCAGGTGAGCAGTTCTTC | CATSRDRGAGEQFF
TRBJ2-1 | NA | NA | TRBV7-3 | TGTGCCTCGGGGAGCGGCAATAACAATGAGCAGTTCTTC | CASGSGNNNEQFF
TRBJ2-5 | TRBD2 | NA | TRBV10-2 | TGCGCCAGCAGTGCTGGCCTAGCGGGAGGGATGAAGACCCAGTACTTC | CASSAGLAGGMKTQYF
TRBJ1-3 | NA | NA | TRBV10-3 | TGTGCCATCAGGGGGATGGCTGGAAACACCATATATTTT | CAIRGMAGNTIYF
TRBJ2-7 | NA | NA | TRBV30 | TGTGCCTGGAGTGGGAGCAGGGAAGGCGAGCAGTACTTC | CAWSGSREGEQYF
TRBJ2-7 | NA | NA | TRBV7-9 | TGTGCCAGCAGCTTAACAGAAATATACGAGCAGTACTTC | CASSLTEIYEQYF
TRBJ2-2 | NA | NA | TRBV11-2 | TGTGCCAGCAGCTTTATCATGAACACCGGGGAGCTGTTTTTT | CASSFIMNTGELFF
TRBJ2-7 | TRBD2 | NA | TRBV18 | TGTGCCAGCTCACCATTATCTAGCGGGGGTTCCTACGAGCAGTACTTC | CASSPLSSGGSYEQYF
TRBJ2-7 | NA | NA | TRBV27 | TGTGCCAGCAGTCCCGGACTGAGAATCTACGAGCAGTACTTC | CASSPGLRIYEQYF
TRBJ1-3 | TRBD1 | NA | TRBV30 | TGTGCCCAACAGGGGGCGTCTGGAAACACCATATATTTT | CAQQGASGNTIYF
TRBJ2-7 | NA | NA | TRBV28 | TGTGCCAGCAGTTTATGGGGACCGGAGGAGCAGTACTTC | CASSLWGPEEQYF